This T cell receptor (beta chain) was captured by sequencing in a study of T cell repertoires in cytomegalovirus infection (dated by TCRdb to between 2017 and 2020). For context, the study as a whole: Recently identified HLA-C-restricted CMV epitopes, whose presentation resists viral immunomodulation, were targeted by peptide stimulations together with well-studied HLA-B-restricted epitopes. The HLA type of each donor mattered for the analysis, because public TCR beta signatures pointed to carriage of CMV infection along with the matching HLA type. Beyond this particular receptor, the publication reports: The ex vivo response was dominated by HLA-C-restricted CMV-specific TCR beta clonotypes, which also provided the single most frequent clonotype in two of eight donors. Cumulative frequency of public TCR beta family members discriminated carriers of CMV infection plus the relevant HLA type in this cohort and an independent approximately 350-donor cohort.

The sample's treatment or condition label is to be understood as: in vitro stimulation with specific CMV peptide epitopes to enrich CMV-specific T cells. This clonotype was found once. Its antigen is still unknown. No qualities accompany the bases; no much larger clone lies one base away. A single read constitutes weak evidence. CDR1 and CDR2 are drawn from the germline V gene (reference sequence): DFQATT, SNEGSKA. Spanning cysteine to phenylalanine, the CDR3 consists of 15 amino acids. Only CDR3 DNA is held: 45 bases, read in frame from base 1. Trimming removed 5 bases from V and 7 bases from J; the gene matches leave 12 bases unexplained. Sequencing was carried out with an Illumina HiSeq 1500. Through fastp at Q25 and MiXCR, TCRdb rebuilt clones from the public reads, retaining in-frame beta chains. CDR3 protein sequences are deduplicated, and each keeps its most common genes and DNA. For this sample there are some 500,000 distinct CDR3 sequences; around 35% appear just once. The ten largest make up roughly 16% of the sample.

The sequences come from cultured PBMCs, collected from culture after CMV antigen stimulation. The clonotype was recovered from a human donor in good health (CMV status not recorded). Some clones in this sample may be carry-over from other donors' samples. The chain employs TRBV20-1 and TRBJ2-1; the central 9 bases match TRBD2. DNA sequence: TGCAGTGCTTCGTTAGCGGGAGCCTCGGGTAATGAGCAGTTCTTC. This gives the protein CSASLAGASGNEQFF.